This T cell receptor (beta chain) was recovered during a study of cytomegalovirus exposure and HLA in healthy donors. Study-wide background: Of 300 to 500 genotyped donors, roughly 80% grouped in the Caucasian-associated ancestry cluster. General study findings and limits: Further analysis, carried out later, found HLA-associated TCR beta chains more clonally expanded than equally common other chains. Overall, around 160 TCR beta chains were annotated as cytomegalovirus-associated. Highest at DRB1 and lowest at HLA-C, TCR association rates differed among HLA loci in a later analysis.

This clone was detected once. Its cognate antigen is unknown. V trimming: 1 base; J trimming: 8 bases; junction bases outside the gene matches: 5. The CDR3 contains 15 residues. CDR1 and CDR2 (germline): SGHTA, FQGNSA. Use of 60 Vbeta and 13 Jbeta primers characterized the PCR. Some clones are missing from TCRdb's copy, which holds only in-frame ones; the method was immunoSEQ multiplex PCR. The top ten hold about 3.8% of the sample, which has approximately 190,000 clones, about 85% seen once. V gene TRBV7-2 combines with J gene TRBJ1-6; TRBD1 aligns across 7 bases. The receptor was isolated from a man aged 50 to 59 in good health and CMV-seronegative. Sequenced input: PBMCs. CDR3 sequence reads: CASSLVGTDYSPLHF. The CDR3 DNA is TGTGCCAGCAGCTTAGTAGGGACAGATTATTCACCCCTCCACTTT.